The 9 T cell receptor beta chains below all came from one sample that was sequenced in a study of cytomegalovirus exposure and HLA in healthy donors. Vbeta (60) and Jbeta (13) primers were used in the PCR. Measured with immunoSEQ multiplex PCR; TCRdb has only the in-frame clones, and not every one. This repertoire shows around 120,000 clones, roughly 80% found once; its top ten account for around 3%. Sequencing was done on a sample of PBMCs. These receptors were obtained from a woman aged 35 to 49 in good health and CMV-seropositive.

This clone was recorded only once. V is TRBV2 and J is TRBJ2-3, with 7 bases that match TRBD1. Germline V gives CDR1 SNHLY, CDR2 FYNNEI. Unmatched junction bases numbered 12, after V lost 6 bases and J lost 6 bases. The CDR3 totals 15 residues. The CDR3 DNA follows: TGTGCCAGCAGACCTCAGCTCCCCAGGGGGGATACGCAGTATTTT. Protein product: CASRPQLPRGDTQYF.

V gene TRBV5-4 combines with J gene TRBJ2-7; 8 bases fit TRBD1. The CDR3 covers 16 residues. Trimming cost V 4 bases and J 0 bases; bases outside gene matches: 9. The germline CDR1 and CDR2 sequences are SGHNT and YYREEE (reference sequence). CDR3: CASSGGTGESSYEQYF. The CDR3, as DNA: TGTGCCAGCAGCGGAGGGACAGGCGAAAGCTCCTACGAGCAGTACTTC.

This chain connects TRBV4-1 to TRBJ2-3, with TRBD2 identical over 7 bases. With V trimmed by 0 bases and J by 1 base, 1 base remained unmatched. The CDR3 spans 15 residues. CDR1 MGHRA and CDR2 YSYEKL come from the germline V gene. The CDR3 region has the DNA TGCGCCAGCAGCCAAGATCGGGGGGGCACAGATACGCAGTATTTT. The encoded protein is CASSQDRGGTDTQYF.

This clone was seen just once. The chain has TRBV19 and TRBJ2-3; 8 bases fit TRBD2. Trimming at V came to 6 bases and at J to 2 bases, leaving 1 base not matched to a gene. Per the germline V gene, CDR1 is LNHDA and CDR2 is SQIVND (reference sequence). The CDR3 has 13 amino acids. The CDR3 bases are TGTGCCAGTAGCGGGGGGGCCACAGATACGCAGTATTTT. Translation: CASSGGATDTQYF.

The rearrangement links TRBV30 to TRBJ1-6; D may be TRBD1 (5 bases). This CDR3 has 13 residues. The germline V gene encodes CDR1 GTSNPN and CDR2 SVGIG (reference sequence). Trimming removed 2 bases at V and 8 bases at J, with 10 bases between. CDR3 nucleotides: TGTGCCTGGAGTCCAGGGAGGGATTCACCCCTCCACTTT. Translated: CAWSPGRDSPLHF.

The chain has TRBV5-4 and TRBJ2-7; TRBD2 matches 9 bases. V dropped 3 bases and J dropped 2; count of bases not matched to a gene: 9. Germline CDR1 SGHNT, CDR2 YYREEE (reference sequence). The CDR3 has 16 residues. CDR3 amino acids: CASSSWGSGGTYEQYF. The DNA for the CDR3 is TGTGCCAGCAGCTCCTGGGGGAGCGGGGGGACCTACGAGCAGTACTTC. The whole variable domain, remainder taken from reference TRBV5-4 and TRBJ2-7, is ETGVTQSPTHLIKTRGQQVTLRCSSQSGHNTVSWYQQALGQGPQFIFQYYREEENGRGNFPPRFSGLQFPNYSSELNVNALELDDSALYLCASSSWGSGGTYEQYFGPGTRLTVT.

The chain employs TRBV2 and TRBJ1-4; 12 bases align to TRBD1. With V trimmed by 7 bases and J by 7 bases, 4 bases remained unmatched. This CDR3 contains 14 residues. Germline V gene data show CDR1 as SNHLY and CDR2 as FYNNEI. Here the CDR3 reads CASIWDRGREKLFF. In DNA form, the CDR3 reads TGTGCCAGCATCTGGGACAGGGGGCGTGAAAAACTGTTTTTT.

The chain is built from TRBV30 and TRBJ2-1; the match to TRBD1 covers 12 bases. This CDR3 is 15 amino acids long. Looked up from germline, CDR1 is GTSNPN and CDR2 is SVGIG (reference sequence). Trimming removed 4 bases from V and 9 bases from J; junction bases left unmatched: 10. Here the CDR3 reads CAWTVRDRGLGEQFF. CDR3 nucleotides: TGTGCCTGGACAGTACGGGACAGGGGGCTTGGTGAGCAGTTCTTC.

In this sample, this clone turned up a few times. The chain uses TRBV4-2 and TRBJ1-2, with TRBD1 identical over 7 bases. The CDR3 sequence is 15 residues long. V was clipped by 2 bases and J by 7 bases; unmatched bases: 10. The germline V gene has CDR1 LGHNA and CDR2 YNFKEQ. CDR3 coding DNA: TGTGCCAGCAGCCAACCCGACAGGGAAGGGCTTGGCTACACCTTC. It is translated as CASSQPDREGLGYTF.